A selection of T cell receptor beta chains follows, all from one sample in a study of shared clonotypes between healthy human individuals. Some clones are missing from TCRdb's copy, which holds only in-frame ones; the method was immunoSEQ multiplex PCR. The sample gives about 2 million clones, 95% of which show up once; more than 0.1% is in the top ten. Sequenced sample: naive CD4+ T cells sorted from blood. These receptors all stem from a man aged 18 to 30 in good health. CDR3s leave out the opening cysteine and the closing phenylalanine or tryptophan. Each record gives: D gene, CDR3 length, V gene, clone size, CDR3 protein. A D gene is named only where the DNA matches it firmly. Size values are once, few and many counts, or a class for expanded clones, and some rows have none.

>-|13|TRBV7-2|-
ASSSGHKGQETQY
>-|11|TRBV4-2|-
ASSQDQATNKF
>-|14|TRBV2|few
ASRRQGAPPQETQY
>-|12|TRBV2|-
ASSLDRVNTEAF
>-|15|TRBV4-1|-
ASSASGGLRVWDEQF
>-|13|TRBV9|-
ASSVGGVGREKLF
>TRBD2|13|TRBV2|-
ASSQTLGLAIEQY
>TRBD2|13|TRBV30|-
AWSVGRGTTDTQY
>-|11|TRBV6-5|-
ASSLSENQPQH
>-|12|TRBV6-5|-
ASRESVSSQPQH
>-|13|TRBV18|once
ASSPGGGDNSPLH
>TRBD1|13|TRBV25-1|-
ASSEFRQGEETQY
>-|10|TRBV6-5|-
ASSYDPGELF
>-|11|TRBV19|-
ASSTVGGTEAF
>-|14|TRBV4-1|once
ASSQVGVRNTDTQY
>-|9|TRBV20-1|-
SAHDMGEQY
>-|13|TRBV7-9|-
ASSLWNANTGELF
>TRBD1|13|TRBV5-6|-
ASSLRGTGRNEQF
>-|11|TRBV5-5|-
ASSLGGKAEAF
>-|11|TRBV28|-
ASSSPGDQPQH
>-|14|TRBV18|once
ASSPPDSSGANVLT
>-|14|TRBV11-2|-
ASSLGAGAATDTQY
>-|12|TRBV5-1|-
ASSLGPATGELF
>TRBD2|12|TRBV7-2|-
ASSSAGTSETQY
>TRBD1|12|TRBV7-9|-
ASSPGQVDYGYT
>TRBD2|13|TRBV11-2|once
ASTPHPAGGREQY
>-|9|TRBV7-2|-
ASSLDSPLH
>-|13|TRBV2|-
ASSPPGHPNNEQF
>-|14|TRBV5-1|-
ASSLSGRGSSYEQY
>-|12|TRBV7-6|-
ASTIVAGSYEQY
>TRBD2|11|TRBV9|-
ASSTSGSSEQY
>TRBD1|14|TRBV6-6|-
ASSPGRPGTGGPQH
>-|15|TRBV5-1|-
ASSPYGDPANTGELF
>-|15|TRBV2|-
ASSEWQGPWLRNIQY
>TRBD2|16|TRBV27|-
ASSPGTTSRSSYNEQF
>-|13|TRBV18|-
ASSPPTGAVGGYT
>TRBD1|11|TRBV10-3|-
ATSPGQNSPLH
>TRBD1|13|TRBV30|-
AWRKGTGDSQPQH
>TRBD1|9|TRBV25-1|-
ASAQGDRGY
>TRBD1|11|TRBV10-3|-
ADQGDYNSPLH
>TRBD1|13|TRBV5-1|-
ASSSGATGDSPLH
>-|13|TRBV18|-
ASSPPGTLAEKLF
>-|10|TRBV6-6|-
ASSYRAGWGF
>-|13|TRBV30|-
AWSVLQGIGNEQF
>-|13|TRBV7-9|-
ASSLDGRNNQPQH
>TRBD1|10|TRBV5-6|-
ASSWGTVEAF
>-|11|TRBV7-9|-
ASSVFSDSPLH
>-|10|TRBV5-1|-
ASSLEWTPLH
>-|17|TRBV7-2|-
ASSLRQAGRTAGANVLT
>TRBD1|11|TRBV5-5|-
ASSLDRGYEQY
>TRBD2|17|TRBV9|-
ASSVGSASGETRGSEQY
>-|11|TRBV10-3|-
AIGGAGADTQY